The TCR beta chain described here comes from a study of shared clonotypes between healthy human individuals. The assay was immunoSEQ multiplex PCR, and TCRdb's table has in-frame clones only and misses some. The sample has around 2,100,000 clones; around 96% are singletons. Study results and caveats: The donor pool, a small one, limited the genetic and exposure-history diversity represented. Naive subsets generally had larger estimated richness than memory subsets. Among donors, the sharing of clonotypes was expected to be influenced by sequencing depth.

Germline lookup yields CDR1 MNHEY and CDR2 SMNVEV (reference sequence). V lost 4 bases and J lost 5; bases outside the gene matches: 5. The CDR3 totals 15 residues. This clone has only one observation. Its target is not known. Naive CD8 populations comprised CD45RO-negative cells positively selected for CCR7, excluding terminally differentiated effector memory CD45RA+ cells. This TCR was recovered from a young man in good health. Sequencing was carried out using naive CD8+ T cells sorted from blood. The genes are TRBV27 and TRBJ2-3; 11 bases match TRBD2. In DNA, the CDR3 is TGTGCCAGCAGTTGGGGACTAGCGGAGGTAGATACGCAGTATTTT. Its translation: CASSWGLAEVDTQYF.